Presented here are 26 T cell receptor beta chains from one specimen sequenced in a study of T-cell reconstitution after alpha-beta-depleted transplantation in children. Using unique molecular identifiers, the investigators prepared the TCRbeta library. From the PCR reads, TCRdb called clonotypes with MiXCR, one entry per CDR3 protein. This table holds almost 600,000 distinct CDR3 sequences, approximately 30% found once. The material was PBMCs, obtained before TCRalphabeta/CD19-depleted stem cell transplant. All receptors come from a boy younger than two with Wiskott-Aldrich syndrome, due to receive a stem cell transplant.

This clonotype was seen a handful of times. V gene TRBV20-1 combines with J gene TRBJ1-5; TRBD1 matches at 11 bases. J gave up 6 bases and V 6 bases, and 7 bases lay outside the gene matches. Germline CDR1 is DFQATT and CDR2 is SNEGSKA (reference sequence). This CDR3 spans 14 amino acids. In DNA form, the CDR3 reads TGCAGTGCCAGGACAGGGGGCGCCTTTCAGCCCCAGCATTTT. Its protein is CSARTGGAFQPQHF.

The V and J genes are TRBV10-3 and TRBJ2-7, with D tentatively TRBD1 or TRBD2 (6 bases each). This CDR3 has 13 residues. V lost 8 bases and J 0 bases, leaving 11 bases between the germline ends. The germline CDR1 and CDR2 sequences are ENHRY and SYGVKD. The CDR3: CAIGGPYSYEQYF. The CDR3 coding sequence is TGTGCCATCGGGGGGCCCTACTCCTACGAGCAGTACTTC.

V usage is TRBV5-1 and J usage is TRBJ2-4; TRBD1 agrees at 9 bases. The germline gives CDR1 SGHRS, CDR2 YFSETQ. CDR3 length equals 18 residues. Germline trimming cut 0 bases from V and 0 bases from J; bases unmatched to any gene: 7. As DNA, the CDR3 is TGCGCCAGCAGCTTGGACCCCACAGGGGGCCTAGCCAAAAACATTCAGTACTTC. Translation: CASSLDPTGGLAKNIQYF. Drawing the rest from reference TRBV5-1 and TRBJ2-4, the complete variable domain is KAGVTQTPRYLIKTRGQQVTLSCSPISGHRSVSWYQQTPGQGLQFLFEYFSETQRNKGNFPGRFSGRQFSNSRSEMNVSTLELGDSALYLCASSLDPTGGLAKNIQYFGAGTRLSVL.

The chain is built from TRBV4-1 and TRBJ2-2; 8 bases line up with TRBD2. Per the germline V gene, CDR1 is MGHRA and CDR2 is YSYEKL. Trimming took 0 bases from V and 4 from J; bases not matched to a gene: 4. The CDR3 consists of 16 residues. The CDR3 is CASSQDPLAGTGELFF. In DNA form, the CDR3 reads TGCGCCAGCAGCCAAGATCCGCTAGCGGGCACCGGGGAGCTGTTTTTT.

V is TRBV10-3 and J is TRBJ2-3; 9 bases are a match to TRBD2. V was clipped by 6 bases and J by 0 bases; unmatched bases: 1. The germline V gene encodes CDR1 ENHRY and CDR2 SYGVKD. CDR3 length equals 14 residues. CDR3 amino acids: CAIRGLASTDTQYF. In nucleotides, the CDR3 is TGTGCCATCAGGGGACTAGCTAGCACAGATACGCAGTATTTT.

This clonotype appeared a few times. The chain couples TRBV20-1 to TRBJ2-1; D unresolved. This CDR3 is built from 15 residues. V lost 0 bases and J lost 6, with 15 bases in between. The V gene's germline CDR1 is DFQATT and CDR2 SNEGSKA (reference sequence). The DNA of the CDR3 is TGCAGTGCTAGAGAGCTAGGGATAGTCGCCAATGAGCAGTTCTTC. Its translation: CSARELGIVANEQFF.

This clonotype was found a few times. The chain combines TRBV9 with TRBJ2-1; 7 nucleotides agree with TRBD2. Germline assignment: CDR1 SGDLS and CDR2 YYNGEE. The CDR3 is made up of 15 amino acids. The V gene end was trimmed by 2 bases and the J gene end by 4 bases; junction bases not matched to a gene: 6. The CDR3 coding sequence is TGTGCCAGCAGCGTTCGCGGGAGTCCATACAATGAGCAGTTCTTC. The encoded protein is CASSVRGSPYNEQFF.

The V gene is TRBV20-1, the J gene TRBJ2-1; 10 nucleotides line up with TRBD2. This CDR3 comprises 14 residues. The V segment lost 6 bases and the J segment 0 bases; nucleotides outside the gene matches: 2. Germline V gene sequence: CDR1 DFQATT, CDR2 SNEGSKA (reference sequence). The CDR3 reads CSALAGGSYNEQFF. The DNA for the CDR3 is TGCAGTGCGTTAGCGGGAGGCTCCTACAATGAGCAGTTCTTC.

This rearrangement joins TRBV20-1 to TRBJ2-3, with TRBD2 matching over 8 bases. The CDR3 runs to 15 residues. With 6 bases clipped from V and 0 bases from J, the junction kept 8 bases outside the gene matches. Germline V gene sequence: CDR1 DFQATT, CDR2 SNEGSKA (reference sequence). This CDR3 reads CSAHLSGTSTDTQYF. CDR3 DNA: TGCAGTGCACACCTTAGCGGGACTAGCACAGATACGCAGTATTTT.

This clonotype appeared a few times. The V gene is TRBV12-3 or TRBV12-4, the J gene TRBJ1-1, with 7 bases identical to TRBD1. The CDR3 runs 17 residues. Trimming cost V 0 bases and J 0 bases; bases outside gene matches: 7. The CDR3 sequence: CASSLAPGQTMNTEAFF. CDR3 sequence (DNA): TGTGCCAGCAGTTTAGCCCCGGGACAGACCATGAACACTGAAGCTTTCTTT.

The rearrangement links TRBV29-1 to TRBJ2-1, with D tentatively TRBD1 (9 bases). Per germline, CDR1 SQVTM and CDR2 ANQGSEA. Trimming removed 4 bases at V and 6 bases at J, with 16 bases between. This CDR3 is 14 amino acids long. CDR3 sequence: CSVVAGQGINEQFF. CDR3 bases: TGCAGCGTTGTAGCGGGACAGGGTATCAATGAGCAGTTCTTC.

Worth noting for this clonotype: A read error may account for a junction end that differs from germline. The rearrangement uses TRBV20-1 and TRBJ1-1; TRBD1 aligns across 8 bases. The germline V gene encodes CDR1 DFQATT and CDR2 SNEGSKA (reference sequence). The CDR3 sequence is 15 residues long. The chain's CDR3 is CSAREDRARGTDAFF. The DNA for the CDR3 is TGCAGTGCTAGAGAGGACAGGGCGAGAGGAACTGACGCTTTCTTT.

In its sample, this clonotype was seen a few times. The J gene is TRBJ2-2, the V gene TRBV7-3; D is uncertain. CDR1 and CDR2 (germline): SGHTA, FQGTGA. The CDR3 extends over 14 amino acids. Deletions cut 5 bases from V and 7 bases from J, with 14 bases between. The CDR3: CASSLAPHSGELFF. The CDR3 nucleotides read TGTGCCAGCAGCCTCGCCCCCCATAGCGGGGAGCTGTTTTTT. Full variable domain (outside the CDR3, taken from reference TRBV7-3 and TRBJ2-2): GAGVSQTPSNKVTEKGKYVELRCDPISGHTALYWYRQSLGQGPEFLIYFQGTGAADDSGLPNDRFFAVRPEGSVSTLKIQRTERGDSAVYLCASSLAPHSGELFFGEGSRLTVL.

V usage is TRBV5-1 and J usage is TRBJ1-1; D unresolved. In germline, CDR1 is SGHRS, CDR2 YFSETQ. This CDR3 region has 14 residues. V lost 4 bases to trimming and J lost 6 bases, with 16 bases between them. The CDR3 sequence: CASSPVRRKAEAFF. CDR3 in DNA: TGCGCCAGCAGCCCCGTCCGGAGAAAGGCTGAAGCTTTCTTT. The full variable domain, with the rest looked up from reference TRBV5-1 and TRBJ1-1, is KAGVTQTPRYLIKTRGQQVTLSCSPISGHRSVSWYQQTPGQGLQFLFEYFSETQRNKGNFPGRFSGRQFSNSRSEMNVSTLELGDSALYLCASSPVRRKAEAFFGQGTRLTVV.

This clonotype was counted a few times. The J gene is TRBJ2-7, the V gene TRBV29-1, with 7 positions matching TRBD2. This CDR3 comprises 13 residues. V dropped 7 bases and J dropped 7; count of bases not matched to a gene: 13. Looked up from germline, CDR1 is SQVTM and CDR2 is ANQGSEA. The CDR3 reads CSGGGGTIGEQYF. CDR3 DNA: TGCAGCGGCGGCGGGGGAACCATTGGAGAGCAGTACTTC.

The gene calls are TRBV12-3 or TRBV12-4 and TRBJ2-7; TRBD2 might be the D (5 bases). This CDR3 is built from 14 residues. Trimming shortened V by 6 bases and J by 5 bases, and 17 bases separated the two germline ends. The CDR3 is CASRVGGSFDEQYF. CDR3 nucleotides: TGTGCCAGCAGGGTCGGTGGGAGTTTCGACGAGCAGTACTTC.

This chain uses TRBV5-1 with TRBJ2-3; D gene unclear. This CDR3 is built from 12 residues. The V end was cut by 4 bases, the J end by 3 bases, with 6 bases between. Germline assignment: CDR1 SGHRS and CDR2 YFSETQ. CDR3 sequence: CASSDPTDTQYF. For the CDR3, the DNA is TGCGCCAGCAGCGACCCGACAGATACGCAGTATTTT.

The chain employs TRBV3-1 and TRBJ1-2; D unresolved. V was pared by 2 bases and J by 5 bases, with 12 bases between. Germline-derived CDR1 and CDR2 are LGHDT and YNNKEL (reference sequence). CDR3 length: 14 amino acids. CDR3 bases: TGTGCCAGCAGCCAAAGGGCAGTCACTTATGGCTACACCTTC. It specifies CASSQRAVTYGYTF.

This clonotype turned up a few times. J is TRBJ2-3 and V is TRBV20-1, with TRBD2 matching 10 bases. This CDR3 region has 15 residues. CDR1 and CDR2 from the germline V gene are DFQATT and SNEGSKA (reference sequence). The trim removed 6 bases at V and 0 bases at J, leaving 6 bases unmatched. CDR3 in amino acids: CSAPRAGGSTDTQYF. The CDR3 DNA is TGCAGTGCCCCGAGAGCGGGAGGGAGCACAGATACGCAGTATTTT.

The genes are TRBV13 and TRBJ2-3; 10 positions match TRBD2. The CDR3 length is 20 residues. The germline V gene has CDR1 PRHDT and CDR2 FYEKMQ (reference sequence). V lost 0 bases, J lost 4 bases, and 16 bases stayed unmatched. The CDR3 spells CASSLGIWRTSGREADTQYF. The CDR3 DNA reads TGTGCCAGCAGCTTAGGGATATGGAGGACTAGCGGAAGAGAGGCAGATACGCAGTATTTT. Together with reference TRBV13 and TRBJ2-3, the CDR3 gives the full variable domain: AAGVIQSPRHLIKEKRETATLKCYPIPRHDTVYWYQQGPGQDPQFLISFYEKMQSDKGSIPDRFSAQQFSDYHSELNMSSLELGDSALYFCASSLGIWRTSGREADTQYFGPGTRLTVL.

The chain has TRBV29-1 and TRBJ2-3, with 10 positions matching TRBD2. This CDR3 has 14 amino acids. V gave up 7 bases and J gave up 6 bases; unmatched junction bases: 10. Germline CDR1 is SQVTM and CDR2 is ANQGSEA. The CDR3 sequence: CSAAAGGPADTQYF. CDR3 DNA: TGCAGCGCGGCAGCGGGAGGGCCGGCTGATACGCAGTATTTT.

This clonotype was recorded a few times. The gene calls are TRBV20-1 and TRBJ2-7; 14 nucleotides match TRBD2. J gave up 2 bases and V 4 bases, and 4 bases lay outside the gene matches. This CDR3 has 15 residues. Per germline, CDR1 DFQATT and CDR2 SNEGSKA (reference sequence). The CDR3 sequence: CSAKTGLAGAYEQYF. CDR3 in DNA: TGCAGTGCTAAGACGGGACTAGCGGGGGCCTACGAGCAGTACTTC.

This clonotype was counted only a few times. The rearrangement links TRBV10-3 to TRBJ2-7; D possibly corresponds to TRBD2 (5 bases). Trimming took off 8 bases at V and 4 bases at J, with 15 bases between the two ends. Germline CDR1 reads ENHRY; CDR2 reads SYGVKD. The CDR3 runs 13 residues. CDR3 protein: CAIAGIGEYEQYF. Here the CDR3 DNA reads TGTGCCATCGCCGGGATTGGCGAGTACGAGCAGTACTTC.

This rearrangement joins TRBV7-9 to TRBJ2-1, with 10 bases lining up with TRBD2. CDR1 is SEHNR and CDR2 is FQNEAQ in the germline V gene (reference sequence). The CDR3 has 17 residues. With 4 bases clipped from V and 3 bases from J, the junction kept 9 bases outside the gene matches. The CDR3 sequence: CASSSAGGLGSYNEQFF. The CDR3 DNA reads TGTGCCAGCAGCTCAGCGGGAGGGTTGGGGAGCTACAATGAGCAGTTCTTC.

This chain links TRBV12-3 or TRBV12-4 with TRBJ2-3; possibly TRBD2 for D (6 bases). Trimming left V 2 bases short and J 2 bases short, with 11 bases between. The length of the CDR3 is 15 residues. The CDR3 reads CASSLLRGFTDTQYF. The CDR3 DNA follows: TGTGCCAGCAGTTTATTGCGGGGTTTCACAGATACGCAGTATTTT.

The chain employs TRBV18 and TRBJ2-7, with 15 bases matching TRBD2. With V trimmed by 2 bases and J by 3 bases, 8 bases remained unmatched. CDR1 and CDR2 (germline): KGHSH, LQKENI. This CDR3 region has 18 residues. CDR3 sequence: CASSPKGLAGGHFYEQYF. CDR3 sequence (DNA): TGTGCCAGCTCACCAAAGGGACTAGCGGGAGGCCATTTCTACGAGCAGTACTTC.